These 30 T cell receptor beta chains were all obtained from the same sample, sequenced in a study of T-cell reconstitution after alpha-beta-depleted transplantation in children. Unique molecular identifiers were incorporated during preparation of the TCRbeta library. Via MiXCR, TCRdb re-called the PCR reads, giving one row per CDR3 protein. The sample has about 460,000 distinct CDR3 sequences, roughly 10% seen once; the top ten hold around 2%. Source: PBMCs, taken before TCRalphabeta/CD19-depleted stem cell transplant. The receptor set was obtained from a child between 2 and 9 years old with inherited bone marrow failure, due to receive a stem cell transplant.

This clonotype was counted ten times or more. The V and J genes are TRBV11-2 and TRBJ2-1; possibly TRBD2 for D (7 bases). The CDR3 is made up of 15 amino acids. Germline V gene data show CDR1 as SGHAT and CDR2 as FQNNGV. Trimming left V 1 base short and J 4 bases short, with 11 bases between. The CDR3 is CASSLGGGKYNEQFF. CDR3 nucleotides: TGTGCCAGCAGCTTAGGCGGGGGCAAGTACAATGAGCAGTTCTTC. The full variable domain, completed using reference TRBV11-2 and TRBJ2-1, is EAGVAQSPRYKIIEKRQSVAFWCNPISGHATLYWYQQILGQGPKLLIQFQNNGVVDDSQLPKDRFSAERLKGVDSTLKIQPAKLEDSAVYLCASSLGGGKYNEQFFGPGTRLTVL.

This clonotype was seen repeatedly, ten times or more. The gene calls are TRBV7-2 and TRBJ2-7; D gene unclear. The ends were cut back, 0 bases at V and 7 bases at J, with 10 bases in the middle. CDR3 length: 13 amino acids. The V gene's germline CDR1 is SGHTA and CDR2 FQGNSA. This chain's CDR3 is CASSLARKREQYF. CDR3 nucleotide sequence: TGTGCCAGCAGCTTAGCGAGGAAGAGGGAGCAGTACTTC.

This clonotype was seen repeatedly, ten times or more. The DNA of the CDR3 is TGTGCCAGCAGTCAGGGGGGAAAGGTGTCACCCCTCCACTTT. Translated, it gives CASSQGGKVSPLHF. The rearrangement uses TRBV6-5 and TRBJ1-6, with 7 bases matching TRBD1. The germline CDR1 and CDR2 sequences are MNHEY and SVGAGI. J was trimmed by 10 bases and V by 5 bases; bases with no gene match: 8. The CDR3 runs to 14 residues.

Ten or more counts support this clonotype. This chain joins TRBV18 and TRBJ1-2; 12 bases match TRBD1. Per the germline V gene, CDR1 is KGHSH and CDR2 is LQKENI. This CDR3 is built from 14 residues. With 6 bases clipped from V and 6 bases from J, the junction kept 5 bases outside the gene matches. The CDR3 DNA reads as TGTGCCAGCTCCGCCGGGACAGGGGGCAATGGCTACACCTTC. It codes for CASSAGTGGNGYTF.

This clonotype was detected a few times. The rearrangement uses TRBV6-2 or TRBV6-3 and TRBJ2-2; 9 nucleotides line up with TRBD2. There are 17 residues in the CDR3. Looked up from germline, CDR1 is MNHEY and CDR2 is SVGEGT. Trimming took 2 bases from V and 4 from J; bases not matched to a gene: 8. The CDR3 bases are TGTGCCAGCAGTTACGTAGCGGGAGAACCCTCCACCGGGGAGCTGTTTTTT. Amino acids: CASSYVAGEPSTGELFF.

This clonotype was seen many times. V usage is TRBV20-1 and J usage is TRBJ1-2; D remains ambiguous. The germline CDR1 and CDR2 sequences are DFQATT and SNEGSKA (reference sequence). V lost 0 bases and J 1 base, leaving 9 bases between the germline ends. The CDR3 covers 14 residues. The CDR3 DNA sequence: TGCAGTGCTAGAGATTGGGTTCTTAACTATGGCTACACCTTC. Protein: CSARDWVLNYGYTF.

Only a few counts were recorded for this clonotype. The chain couples TRBV18 to TRBJ1-5; D is perhaps TRBD1 (5 bases). Germline V gene lookup returns CDR1 KGHSH and CDR2 LQKENI. CDR3 length: 14 residues. V was pared by 2 bases and J by 6 bases, with 11 bases between. The chain's CDR3 is CASSPTGGLQPQHF. In DNA, the CDR3 is TGTGCCAGCTCACCAACAGGTGGCCTTCAGCCCCAGCATTTT.

This clonotype came up many times. J is TRBJ2-2 and V is TRBV27; D is unclear. Germline CDR1 and CDR2: MNHEY and SMNVEV (reference sequence). V was trimmed by 6 bases and J by 2 bases, leaving 7 bases between them. The CDR3 consists of 13 residues. In DNA, the CDR3 is TGTGCCAGCAGCCGAATAAACACCGGGGAGCTGTTTTTT. It translates to CASSRINTGELFF.

This clonotype was seen many times. This chain uses TRBV12-3 or TRBV12-4 with TRBJ2-2, with TRBD2 identical over 9 bases. V shed 3 bases and J 6 bases; nucleotides not matched to a gene: 11. The CDR3 has 17 amino acids. CDR3 sequence (DNA): TGTGCCAGCAGTTTGGGGATAGCGGGAGTGGGCGCCGGGGAGCTGTTTTTT. It translates to CASSLGIAGVGAGELFF.

This clonotype was picked up many times. V gene TRBV28 combines with J gene TRBJ1-2, with 9 bases lining up with TRBD1. With 6 bases clipped from V and 4 bases from J, the junction kept 6 bases outside the gene matches. CDR3 length equals 14 residues. CDR1 MDHEN and CDR2 SYDVKM come from the germline V gene. The CDR3 region is CASSILGQGYGYTF. CDR3 sequence (DNA): TGTGCCAGCAGCATACTGGGACAGGGCTATGGCTACACCTTC.

A remark on this clonotype: With a much larger clone just one base away, this may be a read error. This chain links TRBV7-2 with TRBJ2-7; unclear D gene. Germline CDR1 is SGHTA and CDR2 is FQGNSA. The ends were cut back, 6 bases at V and 2 bases at J, with 14 bases in the middle. The CDR3 runs to 14 residues. The CDR3 loop is CASSIRVRTYEQYF. CDR3 sequence (DNA): TGTGCCAGCAGTATCCGGGTCCGGACCTACGAGCAGTACTTC.

This clonotype has ten or more counts. This sequence joins TRBV7-6 and TRBJ2-7, with D possibly being TRBD1 (6 bases). The CDR3 runs 13 residues. V was cut by 5 bases and J by 4 bases, with 12 bases left in between. Germline CDR1 and CDR2: SGHVS and FNYEAQ. The CDR3 DNA reads as TGTGCCAGCAGCCCTACAGGGTGGTACGAGCAGTACTTC. This encodes CASSPTGWYEQYF.

This clonotype has a handful of counts. The V gene is TRBV7-2, the J gene TRBJ1-2; D might be TRBD1 (5 bases). V was shortened by 5 bases and J by 0 bases, with 10 bases between the two germline ends. The CDR3 extends over 14 amino acids. Germline CDR1 SGHTA, CDR2 FQGNSA. In nucleotides, the CDR3 is TGTGCCAGCAGCACAGCAGGGCCTAACTATGGCTACACCTTC. As protein: CASSTAGPNYGYTF.

This clonotype was observed a handful of times. V usage is TRBV4-3 and J usage is TRBJ2-7; 10 positions agree with TRBD2. The germline V gene encodes CDR1 LGHNA and CDR2 YSLEER. V lost 1 base, J lost 4 bases, and 7 bases stayed unmatched. The CDR3 has 16 residues. This CDR3 reads CASSQALTSGKYEQYF. CDR3 bases: TGCGCCAGCAGCCAAGCCCTAACTAGCGGGAAGTACGAGCAGTACTTC.

This clonotype was observed at least ten times. The chain joins TRBV6-2 or TRBV6-3 to TRBJ2-1; D gene uncertain. Per germline, CDR1 MNHEY and CDR2 SVGEGT. The CDR3 has 12 amino acids. V was shortened by 7 bases and J by 2 bases, with 6 bases between the two germline ends. The CDR3: CASKDAYNEQFF. The CDR3, as DNA: TGTGCCAGCAAGGACGCCTACAATGAGCAGTTCTTC.

This clonotype turned up a few times. J is TRBJ2-7 and V is TRBV7-9, with D tentatively TRBD1 (5 bases). The length of the CDR3 is 13 residues. Trimming cost V 4 bases and J 4 bases, with 11 bases left between them. The V gene's germline CDR1 is SEHNR and CDR2 FQNEAQ (reference sequence). CDR3 DNA: TGTGCCAGCAGCTCGGGCAGGGTGTACGAGCAGTACTTC. This gives the protein CASSSGRVYEQYF.

This clonotype was observed at least ten times. The chain carries TRBV24-1 and TRBJ2-1; TRBD1 matches at 8 bases. CDR1 and CDR2 from the germline V gene are KGHDR and SFDVKD. With V trimmed by 3 bases and J by 5 bases, 8 bases remained unmatched. This CDR3 region has 16 residues. CDR3 coding DNA: TGTGCCACCAGTGATCCCGGGACAGGCACCGACAATGAGCAGTTCTTC. Its protein is CATSDPGTGTDNEQFF.

This clonotype was detected once. Possible read error: a much larger clone is one base away. V usage is TRBV14 and J usage is TRBJ2-3, with D possibly TRBD2 on 5 matching bases. Germline V CDR1 and CDR2: SGHDN, FVKESK. The CDR3 has 13 residues. CDR3 nucleotides: TGTGCCAGCAGCCAACTAGCTATAGATAAGCAGTATTTT. Its protein is CASSQLAIDKQYF.

This clonotype was seen only a few times. This sequence joins TRBV30 and TRBJ1-4; D not resolved. CDR1 and CDR2 from the germline V gene are GTSNPN and SVGIG (reference sequence). The ends were cut back, 4 bases at V and 6 bases at J, with 27 bases in the middle. The length of the CDR3 is 18 residues. CDR3 sequence: CAWKLRRDNPLGHEKLFF. Here the CDR3 DNA reads TGTGCCTGGAAATTGAGGCGAGACAATCCACTCGGGCATGAAAAACTGTTTTTT. The whole variable domain, filled in from reference TRBV30 and TRBJ1-4, reads SQTIHQWPATLVQPVGSPLSLECTVEGTSNPNLYWYRQAAGRGLQLLFYSVGIGQISSEVPQNLSASRPQDRQFILSSKKLLLSDSGFYLCAWKLRRDNPLGHEKLFFGSGTQLSVL.

The table lists this clonotype with a few counts. This chain joins TRBV5-1 and TRBJ1-2; TRBD1 matches at 7 bases. This CDR3 spans 14 amino acids. Germline trimming cut 4 bases from V and 6 bases from J; bases unmatched to any gene: 9. From germline, CDR1 is SGHRS and CDR2 YFSETQ. In DNA, the CDR3 is TGCGCCAGCAGCCCAGGACAGGAAACGGATGGCTACACCTTC. Translating gives CASSPGQETDGYTF.

This clonotype was observed many times. The CDR3 loop reads CASSLVGNSYEQYF. The CDR3 nucleotides read TGTGCCAGCAGTTTAGTGGGGAACTCCTACGAGCAGTACTTC. The chain combines TRBV27 with TRBJ2-7; D unclear. The germline V gene encodes CDR1 MNHEY and CDR2 SMNVEV (reference sequence). The CDR3 consists of 14 residues. V lost 2 bases, J lost 0 bases, and 8 bases lay in between.

Turning to this clonotype: A clone one base away is much larger, so this may be a read error. The CDR3 end shows no conserved phenylalanine or tryptophan, and so a read error is likely. This chain connects TRBV10-3 to TRBJ2-7, with a weak D call TRBD2 (5 bases). Trimming stripped 5 bases from V and 3 bases from J, with 14 bases between. CDR3 length equals 14 residues. Germline V gives CDR1 ENHRY, CDR2 SYGVKD. The CDR3 here is CAISPASSRYEQYC. In DNA form, the CDR3 reads TGTGCCATCAGTCCCGCATCTAGCCGCTACGAGCAGTACTGC.

The chain carries TRBV6-5 and TRBJ2-1; 8 nucleotides match TRBD1. V shed 2 bases, J shed 6 bases, and the junction held 12 bases outside the gene matches. Germline V gene lookup returns CDR1 MNHEY and CDR2 SVGAGI. The CDR3 covers 17 residues. The CDR3 sequence: CASSYKFPQGASNEQFF. CDR3 coding DNA: TGTGCCAGCAGTTACAAATTCCCCCAGGGGGCTTCCAATGAGCAGTTCTTC.

To note about this clonotype: A read error may explain this, as a much larger clone is one base away. The chain combines TRBV20-1 with TRBJ1-2; 9 positions match TRBD1. The CDR3 is 12 amino acids. Germline lookup yields CDR1 DFQATT and CDR2 SNEGSKA (reference sequence). V shed 3 bases and J 7 bases; nucleotides not matched to a gene: 3. CDR3 region: CSASGTGSGYTF. The CDR3 nucleotides are TGCAGTGCTAGCGGGACAGGGTCTGGCTACACCTTC.

This clonotype was seen at least ten times. The rearrangement joins TRBV7-9 to TRBJ2-5, with a tentative D call TRBD1 (6 bases). Germline assignment: CDR1 SEHNR and CDR2 FQNEAQ (reference sequence). The CDR3 covers 16 residues. The germline V and J ends were trimmed by 5 bases and 5 bases, with 21 bases remaining between them. DNA for the CDR3: TGTGCCAGCAGCGCCACCTGGGACACCCCCGGGGAGACCCAGTACTTC. Its translation: CASSATWDTPGETQYF.

This clonotype was observed at least ten times. The chain has TRBV5-1 and TRBJ2-1; 12 bases align to TRBD2. Germline V gives CDR1 SGHRS, CDR2 YFSETQ. The CDR3 spans 17 residues. J lost 0 bases, V lost 2 bases, and 3 bases had no gene match. The CDR3 loop is CASSFGLAGFSYNEQFF. The CDR3 bases are TGCGCCAGCAGCTTCGGACTAGCGGGATTCTCCTACAATGAGCAGTTCTTC.

To note about this clonotype: The junction does not match germline at one end; this may be a read error. The J gene is TRBJ2-5, the V gene TRBV3-1, with D tentatively TRBD1 (7 bases). Looked up from germline, CDR1 is LGHDT and CDR2 is YNNKEL (reference sequence). CDR3 length: 18 amino acids. The CDR3 DNA sequence: TGTGCCACCAGCCCAAATCTCCTCCCCGCGGCAGGGGGGGAGACCCAGTACTTC. Its protein is CATSPNLLPAAGGETQYF.

This clonotype was seen repeatedly, ten times or more. This chain joins TRBV14 and TRBJ2-7, with D tentatively TRBD1 or TRBD2 (6 bases each). The CDR3 is 16 amino acids. Germline values: CDR1 SGHDN, CDR2 FVKESK. Trimming stripped 4 bases from V and 6 bases from J, with 22 bases between. The CDR3 DNA follows: TGTGCCAGCAGCCTTTTGCCCCAACAGGGACTCCTCGAGCAGTACTTC. It codes for CASSLLPQQGLLEQYF.

This clonotype was seen only a few times. The chain carries TRBV7-9 and TRBJ2-7, with D possibly TRBD1 on 5 matching bases. The CDR3 runs to 12 residues. Germline V gene data show CDR1 as SEHNR and CDR2 as FQNEAQ (reference sequence). Trimming cost V 3 bases and J 9 bases, with 12 bases left between them. Written as DNA, the CDR3 is TGTGCCAGCAGCTTTTTGGGGCAGGGGCAGTACTTC. As protein: CASSFLGQGQYF.

The chain uses TRBV20-1 and TRBJ2-7, with 13 bases aligning to TRBD2. The CDR3 consists of 15 residues. Per the germline V gene, CDR1 is DFQATT and CDR2 is SNEGSKA (reference sequence). V lost 6 bases, J lost 3 bases, and 8 bases stayed unmatched. The CDR3 sequence: CSAYLGTSGIYEQYF. The DNA for the CDR3 is TGCAGTGCCTACCTCGGGACTAGCGGGATCTACGAGCAGTACTTC.